These 12 T cell receptor beta chains were all obtained from the same sample, sequenced in a study of cytomegalovirus exposure and HLA in healthy donors. Produced via immunoSEQ multiplex PCR; TCRdb's table is partial and in-frame only. The table includes 90,000 to 120,000 clones, 70% to 90% detected once. The sequenced sample was PBMCs. These receptors were obtained from a woman between 18 and 29 years old in good health and CMV-seronegative.

The rearrangement links TRBV27 to TRBJ2-5; TRBD1 might be the D (7 bases). The V gene's germline CDR1 is MNHEY and CDR2 SMNVEV (reference sequence). The V gene lost 3 bases and the J gene lost 5 bases, with 13 bases spanning the gap. This CDR3 comprises 14 residues. This CDR3 reads CASSFVGGGETQYF. The CDR3 DNA reads as TGTGCCAGCAGTTTTGTTGGAGGGGGCGAGACCCAGTACTTC.

This rearrangement joins TRBV28 to TRBJ1-1; TRBD1 aligns across 10 bases. CDR3 length equals 16 residues. Germline V gene data show CDR1 as MDHEN and CDR2 as SYDVKM. V was clipped by 6 bases and J by 3 bases; unmatched bases: 10. The CDR3 sequence is CASRRGQGLGDTEAFF. The CDR3 bases are TGTGCCAGCAGACGGGGACAGGGGCTGGGGGACACTGAAGCTTTCTTT.

This clone was seen once. The chain is built from TRBV5-4 and TRBJ2-3; 11 nucleotides match TRBD2. Trimming took 7 bases from V and 6 from J; bases not matched to a gene: 16. Germline CDR1 is SGHNT and CDR2 is YYREEE (reference sequence). CDR3 length equals 17 residues. In DNA form, the CDR3 reads TGTGCCAGCCGACCTATGGGACTAGCGGAGATTAGGGATACGCAGTATTTT. Its translation: CASRPMGLAEIRDTQYF.

The chain has TRBV4-1 and TRBJ1-4; D unresolved. The CDR3 runs to 15 residues. CDR1 is MGHRA and CDR2 is YSYEKL in the germline V gene. Trimming left V 3 bases short and J 2 bases short, with 10 bases between. The CDR3 here is CASSQERATNEKLFF. DNA of the CDR3: TGCGCCAGCAGCCAGGAGAGGGCGACTAATGAAAAACTGTTTTTT.

This chain joins TRBV7-2 and TRBJ2-7; the D gene is possibly TRBD1 (6 bases). The CDR3 has 15 residues. Trimming pared 4 bases from V and 2 bases from J, leaving 15 bases between. Germline values: CDR1 SGHTA, CDR2 FQGNSA. The DNA of the CDR3 is TGTGCCAGCAGCTCGACCGGGACAACTACCTACGAGCAGTACTTC. This gives the protein CASSSTGTTTYEQYF.

The CDR3, as DNA: TGTGCCAGCAGCGAGACTAGCGGGGGTTCCACAGATACGCAGTATTTT. It yields the protein CASSETSGGSTDTQYF. The chain employs TRBV6-4 and TRBJ2-3; TRBD2 aligns across 12 bases. After removal of 6 bases from V and 2 bases from J, the junction contained 6 bases not matched to a gene. The CDR3 length is 16 residues. Germline V gives CDR1 MRHNA, CDR2 SNTAGT.

This clone was seen just once. V is TRBV5-1 and J is TRBJ1-1; D might be TRBD1 (5 bases). CDR3 size: 15 residues. V was clipped by 2 bases and J by 2 bases, with 13 bases between them. In germline, CDR1 is SGHRS, CDR2 YFSETQ. The CDR3 loop reads CASSFFGQGNTEAFF. In nucleotides, the CDR3 is TGCGCCAGCAGCTTTTTCGGGCAGGGCAACACTGAAGCTTTCTTT.

This clone was seen more than once but under ten times. The CDR3 sequence is CASSARSGTGGNEQFF. In DNA form, the CDR3 reads TGTGCCAGCAGCGCCCGCTCCGGGACAGGGGGGAATGAGCAGTTCTTC. The chain combines TRBV7-2 with TRBJ2-1; 11 nucleotides line up with TRBD1. The CDR3 length is 16 residues. Germline-derived CDR1 and CDR2 are SGHTA and FQGNSA. The trim removed 5 bases at V and 7 bases at J, leaving 10 bases unmatched.

This rearrangement joins TRBV4-2 to TRBJ1-5; D not resolved. Germline V gene data show CDR1 as LGHNA and CDR2 as YNFKEQ. V lost 0 bases, J lost 4 bases, and 10 bases lay in between. The CDR3 totals 15 residues. CDR3 nucleotides: TGTGCCAGCAGCCAAGATGAAAGAGGGAATCAGCCCCAGCATTTT. It codes for CASSQDERGNQPQHF.

A single count supports this clone. The chain carries TRBV6-1 and TRBJ1-2; 8 positions match TRBD1. CDR1 and CDR2 (germline): MNHNS, SASEGT. The length of the CDR3 is 15 residues. V shed 4 bases and J 8 bases; nucleotides not matched to a gene: 12. The CDR3 is CASSGYGQGPNGYTF. CDR3 DNA: TGTGCCAGCAGTGGGTACGGACAGGGCCCCAACGGCTACACCTTC.

The rearrangement uses TRBV6-5 and TRBJ1-4; 8 nucleotides align to TRBD1. Germline V gene data show CDR1 as MNHEY and CDR2 as SVGAGI. The CDR3 runs to 15 residues. V shed 6 bases and J 1 base; nucleotides not matched to a gene: 4. The CDR3 DNA reads TGTGCCAGCAGGCAGGGGGCGCGAACTAATGAAAAACTGTTTTTT. Translated, it gives CASRQGARTNEKLFF.

This clone was seen only a few times. This chain connects TRBV30 to TRBJ1-2; no firm D call. The CDR3 sequence is 13 residues long. V was shortened by 1 base and J by 5 bases, with 11 bases between the two germline ends. Germline V gene lookup returns CDR1 GTSNPN and CDR2 SVGIG (reference sequence). The CDR3 coding sequence is TGTGCCTGGAGTGGGTCCTTAGCTTATGGCTACACCTTC. Protein sequence: CAWSGSLAYGYTF.